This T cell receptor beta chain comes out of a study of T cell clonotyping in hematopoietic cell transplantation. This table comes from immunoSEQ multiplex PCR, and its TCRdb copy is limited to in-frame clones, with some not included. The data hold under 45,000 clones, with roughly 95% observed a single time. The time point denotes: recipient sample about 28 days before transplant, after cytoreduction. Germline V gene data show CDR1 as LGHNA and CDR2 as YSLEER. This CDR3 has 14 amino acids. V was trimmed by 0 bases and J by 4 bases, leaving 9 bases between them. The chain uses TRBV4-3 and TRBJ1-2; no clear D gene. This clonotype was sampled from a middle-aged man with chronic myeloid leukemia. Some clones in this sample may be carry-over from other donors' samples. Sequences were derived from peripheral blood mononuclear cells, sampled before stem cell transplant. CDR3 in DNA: TGCGCCAGCAGCCAAGATGGCAGTTCCTATGGCTACACCTTC. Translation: CASSQDGSSYGYTF.